Listed below are T cell receptor beta chains from one sample, sequenced in a study of CD4 T cells in relation to SARS-CoV-2 and coronaviruses. Clones were read by immunoSEQ multiplex PCR, and TCRdb kept only the in-frame ones, dropping some. The table shows tens of thousands of clones, with 77% occurring only once. Their specific antigens are unknown. Sequencing used CD4+ T cells from PBMCs, cultured in vitro. The receptors were gathered from a human donor in good health. The CDR3 runs from the conserved cysteine through the conserved F or W. Each record gives: clone size, D gene, V gene, CDR3 protein. A D gene is named only where the DNA matches it firmly. Clone size appears in some rows only: once, few, many, or a class for an expanded clone.

>few|TRBD1|TRBV5-8
CASSLGQVWNQPQHF
>-|TRBD2|TRBV28
CASSDNGLAGYNEQFF
>-|-|TRBV7-8
CASSLARDVNTEAFF
>-|-|TRBV24-1
CATSFQGNEQFF
>-|TRBD1|TRBV24-1
CATSDQGTAGPDGYTF
>-|-|TRBV6-1
CASSEVFILGGTEAFF
>few|-|TRBV5-1
CASSSTYEQYF
>-|TRBD1|TRBV6-5
CASTKGQGPQETQYF
>few|-|TRBV7-9
CASSGQETQYF
>medium-sized|TRBD2|TRBV19
CASSRPGLAGSNPQYF
>-|-|TRBV6-1
CASSGPGTPKWGETQYF
>once|TRBD1|TRBV18
CASSVGQGNEKLFF
>-|TRBD2|TRBV2
CASTTYSGRAVSEQYF
>-|TRBD1|TRBV18
CASSRTDRDGGYTF
>-|-|TRBV10-3
CATAGQVDNSPLHF
>few|TRBD1|TRBV6-1
CASSEPPGQGFTGSGNTIYF
>-|-|TRBV24-1
CATSDRTGSSYNEQFF
>-|-|TRBV5-1
CASSLSQGPGNTIYF
>-|-|TRBV27
CASSFAGTIIYEQYF
>-|-|TRBV20-1
CSASTSGQQYF
>-|TRBD1|TRBV30
CAWSVGTGVGQPQHF
>-|-|TRBV29-1
CSVRMTDTQYF
>-|-|TRBV15
CATSMWGGPKNEQFF
>-|-|TRBV6-5
CASSLRRMSTDTQYF
>few|TRBD2|TRBV7-7
CASSPTSGSYEQYF
>-|TRBD2|TRBV24-1
CATSDASGLYNEQFF
>-|-|TRBV18
CASSRGGSAQPQHF
>-|-|TRBV5-6
CASSSTPLLTLLGYEQYF
>few|-|TRBV6-5
CASKRRGEQYF
>-|TRBD2|TRBV10-3
CAISDGAGGKEQYF
>-|-|TRBV6-1
CASSEAGQLNYF
>-|-|TRBV15
CATSSLVGDSPLHF
>-|-|TRBV6-5
CASSQDSNQPQHF
>-|-|TRBV4-2
CASSPGPYEQYF
>-|-|TRBV7-8
CASSFGVNQPQHF
>-|-|TRBV6-1
CASSEIGMGDSPLHF
>-|-|TRBV5-6
CASSLERYTEAFF
>-|-|TRBV5-1
CASNKQIDSDTGELFF
>-|-|TRBV14
CASSQGSGGGYEQYF
>-|-|TRBV5-1
CASSLGGATYNEQFF
>-|TRBD1|TRBV7-9
CASSSGQGLTDTQYF
>-|-|TRBV3-1/TRBV3-2
CASSPGPPGEQYF
>-|-|TRBV19
CASRPGTSGANVLTF
>-|TRBD2|TRBV6-2/TRBV6-3
CASSSLAGGVGNEQFF
>-|-|TRBV6-1
CASSEVGPSEAFF
>-|-|TRBV7-9
CASSFLSRLNTEAFF
>-|TRBD1|TRBV6-5
CASSYRRGRFGYTF
>-|-|TRBV6-5
CASRRPVMNTEAFF
>-|-|TRBV30
CAWSVSQETQYF